Below are 22 T cell receptor beta chains sequenced from a single sample in a study of cytomegalovirus exposure and HLA in healthy donors. A multiplex PCR was run with 60 Vbeta primers and 13 Jbeta primers. This table comes from immunoSEQ multiplex PCR, and its TCRdb copy is limited to in-frame clones, with some not included. Counted here are about 170,000 clones, approximately 88% occurring once; the ten biggest clones make up 0.38%. The sequencing input was PBMCs. These receptor sequences come from a boy under 10 years old in good health and CMV-seronegative.

The chain combines TRBV21-1 with TRBJ2-4; the table's D call of TRBD2 was not tested on the DNA. TRBV21-1 is tagged as a pseudogene. The CDR3 is made up of 17 amino acids. DNA of the CDR3: TGTGCCAGCAGCAAAGTTGTAGCTCAATTAGCCAAAAACATTCAGTACTTC. It codes for CASSKVVAQLAKNIQYF.

This sequence joins TRBV27 and TRBJ1-2; no reliable D call. The germline V and J ends were trimmed by 2 bases and 3 bases, with 7 bases remaining between them. Per the germline V gene, CDR1 is MNHEY and CDR2 is SMNVEV (reference sequence). The CDR3 length is 13 residues. In nucleotides, the CDR3 is TGTGCCAGCAGTTTAGGGCAGGACTATGGCTACACCTTC. This encodes CASSLGQDYGYTF.

The chain links TRBV10-1 to TRBJ2-2; D perhaps matches TRBD1 (6 bases). Germline CDR1 WNHNN, CDR2 SYGVQD (reference sequence). CDR3 length: 14 residues. Trimming cost V 6 bases and J 2 bases, with 10 bases left between them. The CDR3 sequence is CASRQGANTGELFF. In DNA, the CDR3 is TGCGCCAGCAGACAGGGCGCTAACACCGGGGAGCTGTTTTTT.

The chain couples TRBV19 to TRBJ1-1, with a tentative D call TRBD1 (6 bases). Germline V gene sequence: CDR1 LNHDA, CDR2 SQIVND (reference sequence). CDR3 length: 14 residues. Trimming removed 10 bases from V and 7 bases from J, with 22 bases in between. CDR3 residues: CATWNHGTPYEAFF. The CDR3, as DNA: TGTGCCACCTGGAACCACGGGACACCTTATGAAGCTTTCTTT.

The chain employs TRBV4-1 and TRBJ2-1; 7 bases align to TRBD2. The germline gives CDR1 MGHRA, CDR2 YSYEKL. Unmatched junction bases numbered 4, after V lost 0 bases and J lost 2 bases. The CDR3 contains 16 residues. CDR3 nucleotides: TGCGCCAGCAGCCAAGAGGCCACTAGCGCCTACAATGAGCAGTTCTTC. This translates into CASSQEATSAYNEQFF.

This clone has just a few counts. The chain employs TRBV10-3 and TRBJ2-1; TRBD2 agrees at 14 bases. Trimming removed 4 bases from V and 7 bases from J; junction bases left unmatched: 9. The CDR3 totals 17 residues. Germline V gives CDR1 ENHRY, CDR2 SYGVKD. The CDR3 region has the DNA TGTGCCATCAGTGCACGACTAGCGGGAGGGCCCACGAATGAGCAGTTCTTC. Translated: CAISARLAGGPTNEQFF.

This clone was counted a single time. The genes are TRBV2 and TRBJ2-7; TRBD2 matches at 11 bases. The trim removed 6 bases at V and 7 bases at J, leaving 11 bases unmatched. There are 15 residues in the CDR3. Germline V gene lookup returns CDR1 SNHLY and CDR2 FYNNEI. The CDR3 loop reads CASSPLGLAGGEQYF. CDR3 coding DNA: TGTGCCAGCAGCCCCCTCGGCTTAGCGGGAGGGGAGCAGTACTTC.

In DNA form, the CDR3 reads TGTGCCAGTAACCCCGGGACAGAGCAAGAGACCCAGTACTTC. The encoded protein is CASNPGTEQETQYF. The chain joins TRBV19 to TRBJ2-5; TRBD1 matches 7 bases. V shed 7 bases, J shed 2 bases, and the junction held 7 bases outside the gene matches. CDR3 length: 14 residues. Germline CDR1 and CDR2: LNHDA and SQIVND (reference sequence).

The chain recombines TRBV30 with TRBJ1-1, with 8 positions matching TRBD1. The CDR3 consists of 14 residues. V shed 2 bases and J 2 bases; nucleotides not matched to a gene: 4. Germline values: CDR1 GTSNPN, CDR2 SVGIG (reference sequence). The CDR3 loop is CAWSRGTGNTEAFF. The CDR3 region has the DNA TGTGCCTGGAGTCGGGGGACAGGAAACACTGAAGCTTTCTTT.

The CDR3 DNA is TGTGCCAGCGGATTAGCGATAACCTACGAGCAGTACTTC. Residues: CASGLAITYEQYF. This chain connects TRBV27 to TRBJ2-7; possible D gene TRBD2, 5 bases. Trimming took 8 bases from V and 2 from J, leaving 13 bases between them. Germline-derived CDR1 and CDR2 are MNHEY and SMNVEV (reference sequence). This CDR3 spans 13 amino acids.

The chain is built from TRBV27 and TRBJ2-7; 7 bases match TRBD2. The CDR3 has 14 amino acids. Germline V gene lookup returns CDR1 MNHEY and CDR2 SMNVEV (reference sequence). The V and J ends lost 6 bases and 2 bases, in that order; junction bases with no gene match: 7. CDR3: CASRSSGYTYEQYF. CDR3 nucleotides: TGTGCCAGCAGGTCTAGCGGATACACCTACGAGCAGTACTTC.

The gene calls are TRBV6-5 and TRBJ2-7; D is ambiguous. The CDR3 runs to 16 residues. Germline CDR1 and CDR2: MNHEY and SVGAGI. Trimming shortened V by 0 bases and J by 2 bases, and 14 bases separated the two germline ends. The CDR3 loop is CASSYSAALPPYEQYF. CDR3 nucleotides: TGTGCCAGCAGTTACTCGGCAGCGTTGCCACCCTACGAGCAGTACTTC.

This chain connects TRBV4-1 to TRBJ2-5, with 8 bases that match TRBD2. The assigned J gene may be wrong: the sequence end matches TRBJ2-7 better. This CDR3 is 15 amino acids long. Germline CDR1 MGHRA, CDR2 YSYEKL. The CDR3 is CASSQVYSGSYEQYF. CDR3 DNA: TGCGCCAGCAGCCAAGTATACAGCGGGAGCTACGAGCAGTACTTC.

This clone has only a few counts. This chain connects TRBV6-5 to TRBJ2-7; 8 bases are a match to TRBD2. Germline V gives CDR1 MNHEY, CDR2 SVGAGI. The CDR3 consists of 12 residues. The ends lost 10 bases at V and 2 bases at J; junction bases unmatched: 4. The DNA of the CDR3 is TGTGCCACCCGGGGGGGGACCTACGAGCAGTACTTC. Protein product: CATRGGTYEQYF.

The J gene is TRBJ2-7, the V gene TRBV19; possibly TRBD2 for D (6 bases). CDR3 length: 15 amino acids. The V gene's germline CDR1 is LNHDA and CDR2 SQIVND (reference sequence). V lost 0 bases and J 3 bases, leaving 12 bases between the germline ends. DNA of the CDR3: TGTGCCAGTAGTATAGATGTAGGAGGGGTCTACGAGCAGTACTTC. Protein: CASSIDVGGVYEQYF.

The sample holds one count of this clone. The J gene is TRBJ2-3, the V gene TRBV14; D unclear. V was shortened by 2 bases and J by 0 bases, with 6 bases between the two germline ends. The length of the CDR3 is 14 residues. Germline V gene sequence: CDR1 SGHDN, CDR2 FVKESK. CDR3 bases: TGTGCCAGCAGCCAACACATTAGCACAGATACGCAGTATTTT. Its translation is CASSQHISTDTQYF. Variable domain in full (rest from reference TRBV14 and TRBJ2-3): EAGVTQFPSHSVIEKGQTVTLRCDPISGHDNLYWYRRVMGKEIKFLLHFVKESKQDESGMPNNRFLAERTGGTYSTLKVQPAELEDSGVYFCASSQHISTDTQYFGPGTRLTVL.

The chain links TRBV10-1 to TRBJ2-7; tentatively, D is TRBD2 (5 bases). V shed 6 bases and J shed 0 bases, with 15 bases lying between them. Germline V gene lookup returns CDR1 WNHNN and CDR2 SYGVQD (reference sequence). CDR3 length equals 15 residues. In DNA, the CDR3 is TGCGCCAGCAGCATTGGTAGCGATCCCTCCTACGAGCAGTACTTC. This translates into CASSIGSDPSYEQYF.

The V call is TRBV19, the J call TRBJ2-5; D perhaps matches TRBD1 (6 bases). Trimming removed 4 bases from V and 1 base from J, with 10 bases in between. This CDR3 region has 14 residues. Germline V gene sequence: CDR1 LNHDA, CDR2 SQIVND (reference sequence). The CDR3 spells CASSKVDSQETQYF. CDR3 in DNA: TGTGCCAGTAGTAAGGTGGACAGCCAAGAGACCCAGTACTTC.

The gene calls are TRBV13 and TRBJ2-3, with 10 bases fitting TRBD2. This CDR3 is built from 16 residues. V shed 6 bases and J 1 base; nucleotides not matched to a gene: 7. Germline V lookup: CDR1 PRHDT, CDR2 FYEKMQ (reference sequence). CDR3 protein: CASSWASGSRTDTQYF. The DNA for the CDR3 is TGTGCCAGCAGTTGGGCTAGCGGGAGTCGCACAGATACGCAGTATTTT.

The chain is built from TRBV7-9 and TRBJ2-2; TRBD1 agrees at 9 bases. CDR1 and CDR2 from the germline V gene are SEHNR and FQNEAQ (reference sequence). This CDR3 has 15 amino acids. V lost 5 bases to trimming and J lost 3 bases; unmatched junction nucleotides: 4. The CDR3 sequence is CASSPRTGDTGELFF. In DNA form, the CDR3 reads TGTGCCAGCAGCCCCCGGACAGGGGACACCGGGGAGCTGTTTTTT.

This chain uses TRBV15 with TRBJ2-3; D perhaps matches TRBD2 (6 bases). The CDR3 consists of 14 residues. V lost 1 base and J 4 bases, leaving 9 bases between the germline ends. Germline-derived CDR1 and CDR2 are LNHNV and YYDKDF (reference sequence). As DNA, the CDR3 is TGTGCCACCAGCAGAGCGGGAGCTGCAGATACGCAGTATTTT. Translating it yields CATSRAGAADTQYF. The complete variable domain, with remaining parts taken from reference TRBV15 and TRBJ2-3, reads DAMVIQNPRYQVTQFGKPVTLSCSQTLNHNVMYWYQQKSSQAPKLLFHYYDKDFNNEADTPDNFQSRRPNTSFCFLDIRSPGLGDTAMYLCATSRAGAADTQYFGPGTRLTVL.

This chain connects TRBV9 to TRBJ2-7, with 11 nucleotides matching TRBD1. Germline CDR1 and CDR2: SGDLS and YYNGEE. This CDR3 contains 15 residues. With 3 bases clipped from V and 2 bases from J, the junction kept 4 bases outside the gene matches. The CDR3: CASSAGQGATYEQYF. The CDR3, as DNA: TGTGCCAGCAGCGCAGGACAGGGGGCGACCTACGAGCAGTACTTC.